This T cell receptor (beta chain) came from a study of blood T cells in healthy people across ages. Whole-study findings and limits: Naive CD4+ cell counts and diversity both ran higher in long-lived than in aged donors. Estimates of total diversity, which came from one million sequenced T cells, were considered to be underestimates. A strong correlation was found between TCR beta diversity and the percentage of naive T cells.

This clonotype was observed many times. Its cognate antigen is unknown. Alongside a J-beta primer mix, a sample-barcoded 5' primer served in a second PCR lasting about 7 to 11 cycles. TCRdb used MiXCR to reprocess the 5' RACE reads, holding one entry per CDR3 protein. The table records around 650,000 distinct CDR3 sequences, 40% to 45% of them present only once. Germline trimming cut 2 bases from V and 5 bases from J; bases unmatched to any gene: 8. This CDR3 region has 15 residues. Every donor gave around 10 milliliters of peripheral blood. The rearrangement uses TRBV12-3 or TRBV12-4 and TRBJ2-7; 8 bases line up with TRBD1. This TCR derives from an older man in good health. The sequenced sample was blood. The CDR3 DNA is TGTGCCAGCAGTTTACCTCGGCAGGGGGCCAACGAGCAGTACTTC. Protein: CASSLPRQGANEQYF.